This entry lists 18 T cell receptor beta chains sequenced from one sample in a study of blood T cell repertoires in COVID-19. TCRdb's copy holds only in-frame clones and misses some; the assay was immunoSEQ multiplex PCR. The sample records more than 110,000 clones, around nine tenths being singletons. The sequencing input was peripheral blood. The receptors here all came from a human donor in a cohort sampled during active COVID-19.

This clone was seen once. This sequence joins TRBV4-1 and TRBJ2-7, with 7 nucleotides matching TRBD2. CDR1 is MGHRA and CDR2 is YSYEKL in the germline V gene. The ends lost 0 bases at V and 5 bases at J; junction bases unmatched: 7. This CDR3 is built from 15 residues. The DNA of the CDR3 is TGCGCCAGCAGCCAAGATTGGTCGGGAGGCAACGAGCAGTACTTC. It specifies CASSQDWSGGNEQYF.

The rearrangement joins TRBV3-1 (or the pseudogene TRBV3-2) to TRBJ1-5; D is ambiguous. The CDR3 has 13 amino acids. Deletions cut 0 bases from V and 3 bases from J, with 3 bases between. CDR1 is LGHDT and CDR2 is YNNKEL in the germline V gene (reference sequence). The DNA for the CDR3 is TGTGCCAGCAGCCAAGACATCAATCAGCCCCAGCATTTT. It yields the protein CASSQDINQPQHF.

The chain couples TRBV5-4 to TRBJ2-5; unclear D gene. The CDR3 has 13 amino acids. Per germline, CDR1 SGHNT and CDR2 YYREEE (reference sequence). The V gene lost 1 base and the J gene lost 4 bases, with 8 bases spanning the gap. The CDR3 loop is CASSLPPLETQYF. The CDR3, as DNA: TGTGCCAGCAGCTTGCCCCCCCTAGAGACCCAGTACTTC.

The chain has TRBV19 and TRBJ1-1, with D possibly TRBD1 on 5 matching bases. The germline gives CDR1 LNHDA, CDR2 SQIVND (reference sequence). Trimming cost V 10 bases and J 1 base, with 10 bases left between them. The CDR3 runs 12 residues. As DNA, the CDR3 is TGTGCCATCAGGGCCCGGAACACTGAAGCTTTCTTT. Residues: CAIRARNTEAFF.

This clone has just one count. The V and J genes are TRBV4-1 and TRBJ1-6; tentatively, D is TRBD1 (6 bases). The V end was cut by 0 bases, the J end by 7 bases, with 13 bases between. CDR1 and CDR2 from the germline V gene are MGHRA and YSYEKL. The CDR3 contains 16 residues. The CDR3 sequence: CASSQEFRDNNSPLHF. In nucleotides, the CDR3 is TGCGCCAGCAGCCAAGAATTTCGGGACAACAATTCACCCCTCCACTTT.

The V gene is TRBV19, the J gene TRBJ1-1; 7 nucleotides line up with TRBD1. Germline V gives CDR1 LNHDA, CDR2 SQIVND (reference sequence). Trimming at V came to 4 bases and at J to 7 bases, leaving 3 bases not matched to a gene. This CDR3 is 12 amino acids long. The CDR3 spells CASSRGTVEAFF. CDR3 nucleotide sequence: TGTGCCAGTAGTAGGGGGACAGTTGAAGCTTTCTTT.

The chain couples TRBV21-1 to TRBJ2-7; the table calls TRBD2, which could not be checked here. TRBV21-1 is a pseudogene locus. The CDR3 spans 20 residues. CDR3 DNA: TGTGCCAGCAGCAAAGTTCAGGTTAGGCGGGAGGACCCTCCTCACTACGAGCAGTACTTC. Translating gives CASSKVQVRREDPPHYEQYF.

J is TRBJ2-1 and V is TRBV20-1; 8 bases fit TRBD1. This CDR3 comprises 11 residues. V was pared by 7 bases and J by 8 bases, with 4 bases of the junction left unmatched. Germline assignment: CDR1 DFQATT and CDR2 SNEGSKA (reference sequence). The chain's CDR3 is CSGGQGDEQFF. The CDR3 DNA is TGCAGTGGCGGACAGGGCGATGAGCAGTTCTTC.

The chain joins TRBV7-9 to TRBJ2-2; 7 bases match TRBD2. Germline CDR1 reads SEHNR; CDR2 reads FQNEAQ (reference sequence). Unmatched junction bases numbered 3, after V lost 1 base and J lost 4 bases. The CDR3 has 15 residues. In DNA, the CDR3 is TGTGCCAGCAGCTTAGGAGCGGGGACCACCGGGGAGCTGTTTTTT. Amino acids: CASSLGAGTTGELFF.

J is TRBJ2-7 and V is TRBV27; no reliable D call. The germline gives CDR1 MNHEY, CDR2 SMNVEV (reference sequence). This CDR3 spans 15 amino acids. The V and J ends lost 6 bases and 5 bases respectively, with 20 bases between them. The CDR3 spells CASSLMVGQGNEQYF. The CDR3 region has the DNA TGTGCCAGCAGCCTCATGGTGGGCCAAGGAAACGAGCAGTACTTC.

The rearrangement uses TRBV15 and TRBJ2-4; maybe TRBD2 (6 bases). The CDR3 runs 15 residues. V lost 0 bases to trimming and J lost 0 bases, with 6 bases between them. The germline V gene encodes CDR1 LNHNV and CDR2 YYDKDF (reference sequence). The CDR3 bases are TGTGCCACCAGCAGAGAGGGGGGAGCCAAAAACATTCAGTACTTC. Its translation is CATSREGGAKNIQYF.

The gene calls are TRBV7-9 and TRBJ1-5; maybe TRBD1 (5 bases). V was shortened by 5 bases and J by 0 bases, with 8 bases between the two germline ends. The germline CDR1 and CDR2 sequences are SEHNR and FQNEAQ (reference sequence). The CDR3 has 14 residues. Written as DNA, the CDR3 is TGTGCCAGCAGCCGCCAGGGTAGCAATCAGCCCCAGCATTTT. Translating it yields CASSRQGSNQPQHF. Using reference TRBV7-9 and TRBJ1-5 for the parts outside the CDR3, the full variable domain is DTGVSQNPRHKITKRGQNVTFRCDPISEHNRLYWYRQTLGQGPEFLTYFQNEAQLEKSRLLSDRFSAERPKGSFSTLEIQRTEQGDSAMYLCASSRQGSNQPQHFGDGTRLSIL.

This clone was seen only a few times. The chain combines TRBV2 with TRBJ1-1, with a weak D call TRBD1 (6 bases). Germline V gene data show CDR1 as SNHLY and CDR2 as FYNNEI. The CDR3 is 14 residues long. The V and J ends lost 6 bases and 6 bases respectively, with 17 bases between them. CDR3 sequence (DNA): TGTGCCAGCAGATGGGGCAGGGGAGGGCCTGAAGCTTTCTTT. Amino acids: CASRWGRGGPEAFF.

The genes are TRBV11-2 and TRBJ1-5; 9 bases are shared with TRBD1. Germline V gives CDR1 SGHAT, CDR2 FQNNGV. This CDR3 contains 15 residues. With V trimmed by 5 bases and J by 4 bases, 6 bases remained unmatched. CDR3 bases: TGTGCCAGCAGCGCGACAGGGGGTGGGAATCAGCCCCAGCATTTT. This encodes CASSATGGGNQPQHF.

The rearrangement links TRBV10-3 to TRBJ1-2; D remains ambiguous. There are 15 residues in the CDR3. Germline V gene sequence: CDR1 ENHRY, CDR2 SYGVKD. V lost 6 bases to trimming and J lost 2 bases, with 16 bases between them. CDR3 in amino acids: CAISRSGPGNYGYTF. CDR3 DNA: TGTGCCATCAGCAGGTCCGGGCCGGGAAACTATGGCTACACCTTC.

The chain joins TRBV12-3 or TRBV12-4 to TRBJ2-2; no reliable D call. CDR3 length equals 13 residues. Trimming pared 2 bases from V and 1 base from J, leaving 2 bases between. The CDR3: CASSLRNTGELFF. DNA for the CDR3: TGTGCCAGCAGTTTACGGAACACCGGGGAGCTGTTTTTT.

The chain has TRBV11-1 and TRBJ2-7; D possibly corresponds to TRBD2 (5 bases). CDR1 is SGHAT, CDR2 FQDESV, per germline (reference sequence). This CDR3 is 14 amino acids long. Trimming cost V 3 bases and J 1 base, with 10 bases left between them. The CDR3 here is CASSLGRESYEQYF. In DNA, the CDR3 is TGTGCCAGCAGCTTGGGAAGGGAGTCCTACGAGCAGTACTTC.

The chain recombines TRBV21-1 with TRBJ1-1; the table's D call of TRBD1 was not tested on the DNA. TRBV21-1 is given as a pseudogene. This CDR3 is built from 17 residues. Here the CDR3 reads CASSQGKRDSTNTEAFF. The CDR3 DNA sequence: TGTGCCAGCAGCCAAGGGAAGAGGGACAGCACGAACACTGAAGCTTTCTTT.